Here is one T cell receptor beta chain with its context. Germline V gives CDR1 LNHDA, CDR2 SQIVND (reference sequence). V trimming: 8 bases; J trimming: 8 bases; junction bases outside the gene matches: 15. The CDR3 runs 15 residues. The data were taken from a study of cytomegalovirus exposure and HLA in healthy donors. It was with 60 Vbeta and 13 Jbeta primers that the PCR ran. This table comes from immunoSEQ multiplex PCR, and its TCRdb copy is limited to in-frame clones, with some not included. Its clone listing holds some 130,000 clones. Healthy bone marrow donors formed the donor group. The sample taken for sequencing was PBMCs. The rearrangement joins TRBV19 to TRBJ2-1; 7 bases line up with TRBD2. This clonotype was sampled from a woman in her forties in good health and CMV-seropositive. The CDR3 nucleotides read TGTGCCAGTTCCCTCGCGGGGGAGTCGTTGGATGAGCAGTTCTTC. It codes for CASSLAGESLDEQFF.